A single sample is the source of the 19 T cell receptor beta chains below, sequenced in a study of cytomegalovirus exposure and HLA in healthy donors. The assay was immunoSEQ multiplex PCR, and TCRdb's table has in-frame clones only and misses some. Counted here are roughly 260,000 clones, 85% to 90% occurring once; the ten biggest clones make up roughly 2.5%. The sequenced material came from PBMCs. All receptors come from a man aged 18 to 30 in good health and CMV-seronegative.

The chain is built from TRBV2 and TRBJ2-4; D is unclear. CDR1 is SNHLY, CDR2 FYNNEI, per germline. The CDR3 extends over 11 amino acids. Trimming took 7 bases from V and 5 from J, leaving 6 bases between them. The CDR3 is CASTSQNIQYF. The CDR3 nucleotides read TGTGCCAGCACCTCCCAAAACATTCAGTACTTC.

This chain links TRBV10-3 with TRBJ1-6; a weak D match, TRBD1 (6 bases). The CDR3 runs 14 residues. Trimming cost V 2 bases and J 9 bases, with 11 bases left between them. Germline V gene lookup returns CDR1 ENHRY and CDR2 SYGVKD. The CDR3 DNA follows: TGTGCCATCAGTGAGAGACAGGAGATTTCACCCCTCCACTTT. The encoded protein is CAISERQEISPLHF.

This clone turned up a few times. This chain links TRBV10-3 with TRBJ1-2, with TRBD1 as a possible D gene (6 bases). There are 13 residues in the CDR3. V lost 8 bases to trimming and J lost 8 bases, with 18 bases between them. The germline V gene has CDR1 ENHRY and CDR2 SYGVKD. CDR3 residues: CAIQGQSTDGYTF. Written as DNA, the CDR3 is TGTGCCATCCAGGGGCAATCGACGGACGGCTACACCTTC.

CDR3 loop: CASSLAGFLGEPQHF. CDR3 coding DNA: TGTGCCAGCAGCTTGGCCGGGTTTCTCGGCGAGCCCCAGCATTTT. The chain couples TRBV5-6 to TRBJ1-5; unclear D gene. CDR1 and CDR2 (germline): SGHDT, YYEEEE. Between the trimmed V and J ends, which lost 0 bases and 8 bases, there was a span of 15 bases. This CDR3 region has 15 residues.

This chain links TRBV7-6 with TRBJ1-1, with D possibly TRBD1 on 5 matching bases. Germline CDR1 reads SGHVS; CDR2 reads FNYEAQ. Trimming stripped 5 bases from V and 1 base from J, with 17 bases between. There are 16 residues in the CDR3. CDR3 DNA: TGTGCCAGCAGCCCCCCTCCGGGACTGACGAACACTGAAGCTTTCTTT. Its protein is CASSPPPGLTNTEAFF. The entire variable domain, with the rest obtained from reference TRBV7-6 and TRBJ1-1, is as follows: GAGVSQSPRYKVTKRGQDVALRCDPISGHVSLYWYRQALGQGPEFLTYFNYEAQQDKSGLPNDRFSAERPEGSISTLTIQRTEQRDSAMYRCASSPPPGLTNTEAFFGQGTRLTVV.

This chain links TRBV11-2 with TRBJ2-7, with TRBD1 matching 7 bases. Per germline, CDR1 SGHAT and CDR2 FQNNGV. The V gene end was trimmed by 1 base and the J gene end by 1 base; junction bases not matched to a gene: 4. The CDR3 totals 15 residues. CDR3 region: CASSLGTGGSYEQYF. Written as DNA, the CDR3 is TGTGCCAGCAGCTTAGGGACAGGTGGGTCCTACGAGCAGTACTTC.

This chain connects TRBV19 to TRBJ2-6; D is uncertain. CDR1 is LNHDA, CDR2 SQIVND, per germline (reference sequence). The CDR3 covers 13 residues. V lost 5 bases to trimming and J lost 12 bases, with 14 bases between them. The CDR3 region has the DNA TGTGCCAGTAGTGTCCACCGGCGGCCCGTCCTGACTTTC. Translated: CASSVHRRPVLTF.

This chain links TRBV5-1 with TRBJ2-7; D may be TRBD2 (5 bases). In germline, CDR1 is SGHRS, CDR2 YFSETQ. V lost 2 bases and J 1 base, leaving 10 bases between the germline ends. The CDR3 is made up of 14 amino acids. The CDR3 is CASSFIPGSYEQYF. CDR3 DNA sequence: TGCGCCAGCAGCTTCATTCCGGGGTCCTACGAGCAGTACTTC.

The genes are TRBV27 and TRBJ2-1, with 8 positions matching TRBD2. The germline CDR1 and CDR2 sequences are MNHEY and SMNVEV (reference sequence). The CDR3 runs 16 residues. The ends lost 5 bases at V and 2 bases at J; junction bases unmatched: 8. The CDR3: CASSRPGTRTYNEQFF. The CDR3 DNA is TGTGCCAGCAGTAGGCCCGGGACTAGGACCTACAATGAGCAGTTCTTC.

The V call is TRBV7-6, the J call TRBJ2-3, with TRBD1 identical over 8 bases. This CDR3 contains 14 residues. The germline V gene has CDR1 SGHVS and CDR2 FNYEAQ. With V trimmed by 3 bases and J by 3 bases, 2 bases remained unmatched. For the CDR3, the DNA is TGTGCCAGCAGCTTTCAGGGGGCTACAGATACGCAGTATTTT. Translated, it gives CASSFQGATDTQYF.

In its sample, this clone was seen once. V and J are TRBV7-9 and TRBJ1-1, with TRBD1 matching 7 bases. V lost 2 bases, J lost 3 bases, and 3 bases stayed unmatched. CDR3 length equals 14 residues. Germline V CDR1 and CDR2: SEHNR, FQNEAQ (reference sequence). CDR3: CASSLRGGDTEAFF. In DNA, the CDR3 is TGTGCCAGCAGCTTACGAGGGGGCGACACTGAAGCTTTCTTT. Full variable domain (rest looked up from reference TRBV7-9 and TRBJ1-1): DTGVSQNPRHKITKRGQNVTFRCDPISEHNRLYWYRQTLGQGPEFLTYFQNEAQLEKSRLLSDRFSAERPKGSFSTLEIQRTEQGDSAMYLCASSLRGGDTEAFFGQGTRLTVV.

The chain joins TRBV18 to TRBJ2-7, with 10 bases aligning to TRBD1. The germline gives CDR1 KGHSH, CDR2 LQKENI. The CDR3 loop spans 15 amino acids. The V gene end was trimmed by 6 bases and the J gene end by 8 bases; junction bases not matched to a gene: 13. The CDR3 sequence: CASSLDIGTGEKQYF. In DNA, the CDR3 is TGTGCCAGCTCGCTCGATATAGGGACAGGGGAGAAGCAGTACTTC. The entire variable domain, with the rest obtained from reference TRBV18 and TRBJ2-7, is as follows: NAGVMQNPRHLVRRRGQEARLRCSPMKGHSHVYWYRQLPEEGLKFMVYLQKENIIDESGMPKERFSAEFPKEGPSILRIQQVVRGDSAAYFCASSLDIGTGEKQYFGPGTRLTVT.

With regard to this clone: Other nucleotide sequences from this sample produce the same CDR3. This sequence joins TRBV5-1 and TRBJ2-2, with no clear D. Trimming shortened V by 4 bases and J by 4 bases, and 8 bases separated the two germline ends. Germline V gene sequence: CDR1 SGHRS, CDR2 YFSETQ. The CDR3 is 13 amino acids. CDR3 in DNA: TGCGCCAGCAGCCCTTCGGGCACCGGGGAGCTGTTTTTT. Protein product: CASSPSGTGELFF. Looking up the rest from reference TRBV5-1 and TRBJ2-2 gives the full variable domain: KAGVTQTPRYLIKTRGQQVTLSCSPISGHRSVSWYQQTPGQGLQFLFEYFSETQRNKGNFPGRFSGRQFSNSRSEMNVSTLELGDSALYLCASSPSGTGELFFGEGSRLTVL.

This chain links TRBV5-1 with TRBJ1-5; perhaps TRBD1 as D (6 bases). Germline CDR1 reads SGHRS; CDR2 reads YFSETQ. V was shortened by 4 bases and J by 2 bases, with 16 bases between the two germline ends. The CDR3 is 16 residues long. CDR3 sequence: CASSVQGPWGNQPQHF. The CDR3 DNA reads TGCGCCAGCAGCGTTCAGGGGCCGTGGGGCAATCAGCCCCAGCATTTT.

V and J are TRBV5-1 and TRBJ2-1, with a weak D call TRBD2 (5 bases). The ends were cut back, 2 bases at V and 8 bases at J, with 8 bases in the middle. This CDR3 contains 12 residues. In germline, CDR1 is SGHRS, CDR2 YFSETQ. The CDR3 DNA reads TGCGCCAGCAGCTTCGGGAACCATGAGCAGTTCTTC. It translates to CASSFGNHEQFF. Full variable domain (missing parts from reference TRBV5-1 and TRBJ2-1): KAGVTQTPRYLIKTRGQQVTLSCSPISGHRSVSWYQQTPGQGLQFLFEYFSETQRNKGNFPGRFSGRQFSNSRSEMNVSTLELGDSALYLCASSFGNHEQFFGPGTRLTVL.

This chain joins TRBV6-1 and TRBJ1-6; no reliable D call. CDR3 length: 15 residues. Trimming cost V 4 bases and J 8 bases, with 15 bases left between them. CDR1 and CDR2 (germline): MNHNS, SASEGT. The CDR3 region has the DNA TGTGCCAGCAGTGGGGGAGGTCCCTCTTATTCACCCCTCCACTTT. As protein: CASSGGGPSYSPLHF.

This clone was picked up one time. The chain links TRBV7-2 to TRBJ2-5; 11 bases align to TRBD2. The CDR3 runs 16 residues. Trimming removed 5 bases from V and 5 bases from J; junction bases left unmatched: 10. Germline CDR1 SGHTA, CDR2 FQGNSA. The CDR3 region has the DNA TGTGCCAGCAGCCCAACCCATAGCGGGGGGGCCGAGACCCAGTACTTC. This gives the protein CASSPTHSGGAETQYF.

This clone has a handful of counts. This chain joins TRBV19 and TRBJ1-1, with 7 nucleotides matching TRBD1. Germline V lookup: CDR1 LNHDA, CDR2 SQIVND (reference sequence). The J segment lost 3 bases and the V segment lost 5 bases, leaving 9 bases of the junction unmatched. CDR3 size: 15 residues. CDR3 coding DNA: TGTGCCAGTAGTCCGCAACAGGGGTTTCACACTGAAGCTTTCTTT. The encoded protein is CASSPQQGFHTEAFF. Filled out from reference TRBV19 and TRBJ1-1, the complete variable domain reads DGGITQSPKYLFRKEGQNVTLSCEQNLNHDAMYWYRQDPGQGLRLIYYSQIVNDFQKGDIAEGYSVSREKKESFPLTVTSAQKNPTAFYLCASSPQQGFHTEAFFGQGTRLTVV.

In regard to this clone: The junction does not match germline at one end; this may be a read error. The chain recombines TRBV27 with TRBJ2-3, with 7 bases that match TRBD2. The CDR3 length is 9 residues. Per germline, CDR1 MNHEY and CDR2 SMNVEV (reference sequence). Here the CDR3 reads CGRGDTQYF. As DNA, the CDR3 is TGCGGGCGGGGGGATACGCAGTATTTT.